This T cell receptor (beta chain) comes out of a study of blood T cell repertoires in COVID-19 (dated by TCRdb to 2020 to 2022). Notes on the research overall: Samples from collaborators originated in the United States, Italy and Spain and spanned both the acute and convalescent phases of COVID-19. The material from the prospective study consisted of cDNA or gDNA derived from T cells, B-cell-depleted T cells, or PBMCs. A de-identified subject ID, COVID-19 status, age in years and sex were almost always included in the sample metadata. The dataset comprised deeply sampled blood TCRbeta repertoires from subjects exposed to, actively infected with, or recovered from COVID-19. The samples were drawn from two sources: the first 160 participants of the ongoing ImmuneRACE study, and 1,000 to 1,500 subjects contributed by 6 global collaborators. Where available, HLA class I and class II types were taken from metadata supplied by the sample provider and were not determined by assay-based typing. The repertoires were released in a freely available public database meant as a resource for research on the immune response to SARS-CoV-2. Paper-wide results and their limitations: How much clinical and demographic metadata was included differed by source and by participant, and the metadata was provided uncurated.

Each collaborating institution followed its own protocols to collect whole blood in K2EDTA tubes. For TCRbeta analysis, collaborator samples were shipped as frozen whole blood, as isolated PBMCs, or as DNA extracted from either sample type. As to this clone: This clone's antigen is unknown. Base qualities are not at hand, and no much larger clone is one base apart.

TCRbeta CDR3 regions were amplified from genomic DNA using the immunoSEQ Assay, a bias-controlled multiplex PCR. In the source study's methods: The number of nucleated cells in each sample was estimated by amplification of reference gene primers within the assay. To quantify the absolute abundance of each unique TCRbeta CDR3 rearrangement, sequence reads were collapsed and filtered. For each sample, productive Simpson clonality was calculated as the square root of Simpson's diversity index over productive rearrangements. TCRdb provides this immuneACCESS table in a form limited to in-frame rearrangements. Some clones are lacking; in checked studies, under half of them reflect an unresolved V gene, and why the rest are absent is not known. V and J calls plus clone size are reproduced from that table; the DNA served to infer D and trimming. This sample has about 97,000 clones in its table, and 87% of those were observed once. 20% of the sample goes to the ten largest clones.

Trimming takes 5 bases from V and 4 bases from J, and the germline ends sit 14 bases apart. Including the terminal cysteine and phenylalanine, the CDR3 comprises 14 residues. The CDR3 DNA has 42 bases and is translated from base 1. The CDR1 and CDR2 encoded by the germline V gene are KGHSH and LQKENI. The sequence links TRBV18 to TRBJ1-2; tentative D gene TRBD1, with 5 bases matching. The TCR was taken from a human donor in a cohort sampled during active COVID-19. Material for sequencing was peripheral blood. The CDR3: CASSVEDISYGYTF. In nucleotides, the sequence is TGTGCCAGCTCAGTAGAGGACATATCCTATGGCTACACCTTC.